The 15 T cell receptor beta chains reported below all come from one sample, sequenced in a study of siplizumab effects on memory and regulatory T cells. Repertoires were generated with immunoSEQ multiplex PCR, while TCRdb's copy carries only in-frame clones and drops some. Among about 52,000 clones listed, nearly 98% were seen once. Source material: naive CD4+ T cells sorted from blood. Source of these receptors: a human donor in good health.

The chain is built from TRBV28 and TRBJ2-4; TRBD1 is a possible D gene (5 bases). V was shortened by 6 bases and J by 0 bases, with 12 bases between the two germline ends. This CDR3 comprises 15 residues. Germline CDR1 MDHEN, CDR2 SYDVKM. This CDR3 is CASRPRELAKNIQYF. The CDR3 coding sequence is TGTGCCAGCAGACCCAGGGAACTAGCCAAAAACATTCAGTACTTC.

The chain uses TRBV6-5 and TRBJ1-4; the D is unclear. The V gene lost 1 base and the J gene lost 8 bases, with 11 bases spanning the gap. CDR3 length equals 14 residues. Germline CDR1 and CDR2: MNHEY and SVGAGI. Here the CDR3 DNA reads TGTGCCAGCAGTTACTGGACGGGAGACGAAAAACTGTTTTTT. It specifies CASSYWTGDEKLFF.

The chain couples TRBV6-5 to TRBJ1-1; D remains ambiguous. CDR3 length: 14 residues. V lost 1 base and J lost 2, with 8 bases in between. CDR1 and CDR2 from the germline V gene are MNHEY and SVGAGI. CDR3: CASSYFGPNTEAFF. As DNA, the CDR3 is TGTGCCAGCAGTTACTTCGGACCAAACACTGAAGCTTTCTTT.

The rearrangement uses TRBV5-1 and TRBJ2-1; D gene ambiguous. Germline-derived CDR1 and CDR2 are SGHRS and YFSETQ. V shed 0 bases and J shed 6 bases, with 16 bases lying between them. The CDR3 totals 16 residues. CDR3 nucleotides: TGCGCCAGCAGCTTGGTCCGGGCCGTTTCAGTCAATGAGCAGTTCTTC. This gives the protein CASSLVRAVSVNEQFF.

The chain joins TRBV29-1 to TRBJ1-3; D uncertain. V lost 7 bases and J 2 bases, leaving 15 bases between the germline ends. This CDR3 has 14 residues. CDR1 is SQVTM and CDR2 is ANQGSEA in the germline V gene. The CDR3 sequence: CSAGWGGTGNTIYF. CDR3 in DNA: TGCAGCGCCGGGTGGGGAGGGACTGGAAACACCATATATTTT.

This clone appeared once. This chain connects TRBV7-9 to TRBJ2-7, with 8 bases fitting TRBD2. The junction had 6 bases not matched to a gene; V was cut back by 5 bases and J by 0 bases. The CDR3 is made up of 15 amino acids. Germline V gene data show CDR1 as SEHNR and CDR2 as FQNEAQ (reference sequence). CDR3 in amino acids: CASSTAAGGSYEQYF. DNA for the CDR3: TGTGCCAGCAGCACCGCGGCGGGAGGCTCCTACGAGCAGTACTTC. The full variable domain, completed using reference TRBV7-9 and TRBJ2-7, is DTGVSQNPRHKITKRGQNVTFRCDPISEHNRLYWYRQTLGQGPEFLTYFQNEAQLEKSRLLSDRFSAERPKGSFSTLEIQRTEQGDSAMYLCASSTAAGGSYEQYFGPGTRLTVT.

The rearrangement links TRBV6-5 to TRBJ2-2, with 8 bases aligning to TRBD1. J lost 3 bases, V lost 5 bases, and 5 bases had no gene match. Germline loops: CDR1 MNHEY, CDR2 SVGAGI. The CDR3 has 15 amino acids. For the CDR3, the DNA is TGTGCCAGCAGTACTCGACAGGGGTACACCGGGGAGCTGTTTTTT. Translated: CASSTRQGYTGELFF.

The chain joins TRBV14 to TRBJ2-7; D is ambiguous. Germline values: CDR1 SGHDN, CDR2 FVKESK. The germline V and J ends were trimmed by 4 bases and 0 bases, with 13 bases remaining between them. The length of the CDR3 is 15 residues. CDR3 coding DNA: TGTGCCAGCAGCCCGGAAGGTAGCACCTCCTACGAGCAGTACTTC. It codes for CASSPEGSTSYEQYF.

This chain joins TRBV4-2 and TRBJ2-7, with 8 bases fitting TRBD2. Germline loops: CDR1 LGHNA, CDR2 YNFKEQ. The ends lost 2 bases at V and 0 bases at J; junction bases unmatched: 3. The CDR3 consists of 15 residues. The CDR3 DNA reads TGTGCCAGCAGCCAATACGGGAGGGCCTCCTACGAGCAGTACTTC. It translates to CASSQYGRASYEQYF.

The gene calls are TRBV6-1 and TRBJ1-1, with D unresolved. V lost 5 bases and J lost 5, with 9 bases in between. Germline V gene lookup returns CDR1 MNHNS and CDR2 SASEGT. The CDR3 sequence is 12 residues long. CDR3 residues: CASSQYPTEAFF. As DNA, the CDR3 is TGTGCCAGCAGTCAGTACCCGACTGAAGCTTTCTTT.

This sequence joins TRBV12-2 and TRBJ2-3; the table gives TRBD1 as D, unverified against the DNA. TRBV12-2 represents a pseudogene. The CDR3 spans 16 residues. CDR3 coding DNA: TGTGCAAGTCGCTTAGTCTATTTTCGCGCGCTCAGTCAGGAGTATTTT. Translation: CASRLVYFRALSQEYF.

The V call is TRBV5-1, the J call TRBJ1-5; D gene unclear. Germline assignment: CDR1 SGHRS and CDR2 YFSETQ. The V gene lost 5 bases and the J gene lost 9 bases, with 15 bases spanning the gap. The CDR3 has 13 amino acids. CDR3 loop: CASSVIPGGPQHF. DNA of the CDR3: TGCGCCAGCAGTGTCATTCCCGGCGGGCCCCAGCATTTT.

CDR3 loop: CASSGSGFYTDTQYF. Written as DNA, the CDR3 is TGTGCCAGCAGCGGTAGCGGGTTTTACACAGATACGCAGTATTTT. The chain recombines TRBV9 with TRBJ2-3, with 7 bases matching TRBD2. The CDR3 runs to 15 residues. Germline trimming cut 3 bases from V and 2 bases from J; bases unmatched to any gene: 6. The germline V gene encodes CDR1 SGDLS and CDR2 YYNGEE.

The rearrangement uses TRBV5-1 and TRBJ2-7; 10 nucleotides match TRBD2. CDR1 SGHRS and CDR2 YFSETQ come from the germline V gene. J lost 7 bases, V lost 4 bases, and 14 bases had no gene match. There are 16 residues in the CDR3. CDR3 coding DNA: TGCGCCAGCAGCCCCAAAATCGGGACTAGCGCCGGGGAGCAGTACTTC. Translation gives CASSPKIGTSAGEQYF.

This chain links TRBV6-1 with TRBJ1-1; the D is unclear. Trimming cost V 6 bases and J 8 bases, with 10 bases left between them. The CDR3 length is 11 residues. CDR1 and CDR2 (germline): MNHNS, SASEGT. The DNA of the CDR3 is TGTGCCAGCAGCCGCGGAGGGGAAGCTTTCTTT. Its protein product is CASSRGGEAFF.